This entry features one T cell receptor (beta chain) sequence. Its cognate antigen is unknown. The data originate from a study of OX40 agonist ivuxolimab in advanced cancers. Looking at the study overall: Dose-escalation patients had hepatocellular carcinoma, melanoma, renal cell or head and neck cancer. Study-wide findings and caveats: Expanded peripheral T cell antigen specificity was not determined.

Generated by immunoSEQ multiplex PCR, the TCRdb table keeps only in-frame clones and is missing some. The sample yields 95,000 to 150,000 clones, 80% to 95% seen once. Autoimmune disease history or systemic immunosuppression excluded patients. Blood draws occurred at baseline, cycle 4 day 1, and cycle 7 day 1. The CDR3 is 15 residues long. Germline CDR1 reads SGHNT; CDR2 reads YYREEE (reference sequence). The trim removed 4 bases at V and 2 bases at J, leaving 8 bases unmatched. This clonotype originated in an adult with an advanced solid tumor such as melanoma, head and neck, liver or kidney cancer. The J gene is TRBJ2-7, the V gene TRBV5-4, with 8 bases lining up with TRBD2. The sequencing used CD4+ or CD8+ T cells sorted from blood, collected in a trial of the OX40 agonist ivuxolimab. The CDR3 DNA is TGTGCCAGCAGCGGCACGGGGGGGGGCCCCTACGAGCAGTACTTC. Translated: CASSGTGGGPYEQYF.